The sequence of this T cell receptor (beta chain) was determined in a study of blood T cell repertoires in COVID-19. Study context: COVID-19 samples from acute and convalescent phases originated in the United States, Italy and Spain.

Only in-frame clones appear in the TCRdb table, and some are missing; sequencing was by immunoSEQ multiplex PCR. The sample lists 95,000 to 150,000 clones; 70% to 90% were seen once. Trimming left V 5 bases short and J 1 base short, with 8 bases between. The germline gives CDR1 SGHTA, CDR2 FQGTGA. This CDR3 is built from 13 residues. V and J are TRBV7-3 and TRBJ2-5, with D perhaps matching TRBD2 (5 bases). The receptor's source is a man in his forties or fifties with acute or convalescent COVID-19. Source material: peripheral blood. The CDR3 region is CASSLGSQETQYF. The CDR3 DNA reads as TGTGCCAGCAGCCTAGGGAGCCAAGAGACCCAGTACTTC.